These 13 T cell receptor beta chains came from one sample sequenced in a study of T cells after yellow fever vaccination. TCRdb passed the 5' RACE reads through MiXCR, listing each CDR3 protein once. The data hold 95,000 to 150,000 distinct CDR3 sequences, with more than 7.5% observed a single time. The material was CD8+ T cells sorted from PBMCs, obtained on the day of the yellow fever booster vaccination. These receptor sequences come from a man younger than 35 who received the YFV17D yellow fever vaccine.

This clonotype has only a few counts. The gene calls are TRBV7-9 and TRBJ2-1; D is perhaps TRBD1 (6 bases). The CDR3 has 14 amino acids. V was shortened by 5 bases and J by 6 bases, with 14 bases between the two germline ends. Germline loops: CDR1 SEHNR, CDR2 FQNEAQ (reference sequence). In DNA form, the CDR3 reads TGTGCCAGCAGCCCCAGGGGTTGGGGCAATGAGCAGTTCTTC. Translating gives CASSPRGWGNEQFF. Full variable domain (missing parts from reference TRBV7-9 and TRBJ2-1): DTGVSQNPRHKITKRGQNVTFRCDPISEHNRLYWYRQTLGQGPEFLTYFQNEAQLEKSRLLSDRFSAERPKGSFSTLEIQRTEQGDSAMYLCASSPRGWGNEQFFGPGTRLTVL.

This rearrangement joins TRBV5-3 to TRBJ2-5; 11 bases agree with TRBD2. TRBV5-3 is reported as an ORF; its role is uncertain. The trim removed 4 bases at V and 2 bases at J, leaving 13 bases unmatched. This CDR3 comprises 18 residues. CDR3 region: CARSLDGPLAGDQETQYF. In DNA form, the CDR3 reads TGTGCCAGAAGCCTGGATGGACCACTAGCGGGGGATCAAGAGACCCAGTACTTC.

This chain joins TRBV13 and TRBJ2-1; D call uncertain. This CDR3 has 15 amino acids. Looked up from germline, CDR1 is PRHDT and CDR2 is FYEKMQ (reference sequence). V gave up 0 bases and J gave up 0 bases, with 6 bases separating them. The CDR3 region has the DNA TGTGCCAGCAGCTTAGGGGGATTCTCCTACAATGAGCAGTTCTTC. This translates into CASSLGGFSYNEQFF.

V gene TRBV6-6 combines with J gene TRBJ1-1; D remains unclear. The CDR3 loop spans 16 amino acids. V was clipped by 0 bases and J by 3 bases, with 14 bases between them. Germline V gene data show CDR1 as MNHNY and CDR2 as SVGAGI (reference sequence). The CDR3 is CASSYSREYTDTEAFF. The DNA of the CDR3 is TGTGCCAGCAGTTACTCGAGGGAGTACACGGACACTGAAGCTTTCTTT.

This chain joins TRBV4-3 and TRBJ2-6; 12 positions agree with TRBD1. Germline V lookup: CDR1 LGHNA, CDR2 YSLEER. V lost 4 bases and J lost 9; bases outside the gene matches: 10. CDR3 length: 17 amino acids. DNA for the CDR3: TGCGCCAGCAGCCGGGACAGGGGGCTAAGGGCCAGCAACGTCCTGACTTTC. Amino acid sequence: CASSRDRGLRASNVLTF.

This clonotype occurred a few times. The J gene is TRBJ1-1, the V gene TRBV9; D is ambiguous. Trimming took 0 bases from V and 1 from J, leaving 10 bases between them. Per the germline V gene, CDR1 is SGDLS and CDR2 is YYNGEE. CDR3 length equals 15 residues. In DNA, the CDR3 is TGTGCCAGCAGCGTAGTCGGTTCGAGGAACACTGAAGCTTTCTTT. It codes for CASSVVGSRNTEAFF.

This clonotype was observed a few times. CDR3 region: CASRGGPGTEAFF. Here the CDR3 DNA reads TGCGCCAGCAGAGGAGGGCCGGGCACTGAAGCTTTCTTT. The V and J genes are TRBV4-3 and TRBJ1-1, with D unclear. Trimming took 6 bases from V and 4 from J, leaving 12 bases between them. The CDR3 sequence is 13 residues long. The germline V gene has CDR1 LGHNA and CDR2 YSLEER.

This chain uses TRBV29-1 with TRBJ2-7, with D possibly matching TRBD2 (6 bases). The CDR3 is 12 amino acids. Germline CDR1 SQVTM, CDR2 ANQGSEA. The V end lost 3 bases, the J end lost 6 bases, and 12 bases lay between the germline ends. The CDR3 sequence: CSVEGIGGEQYV. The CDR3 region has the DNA TGCAGCGTTGAGGGGATCGGGGGCGAGCAGTACGTC.

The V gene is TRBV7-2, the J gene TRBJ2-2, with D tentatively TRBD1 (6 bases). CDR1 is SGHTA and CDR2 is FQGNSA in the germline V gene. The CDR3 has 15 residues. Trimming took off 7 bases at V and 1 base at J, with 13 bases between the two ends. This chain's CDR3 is CASTGPTGNTGELFF. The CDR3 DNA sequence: TGTGCCAGCACAGGCCCGACAGGGAACACCGGGGAGCTGTTTTTT.

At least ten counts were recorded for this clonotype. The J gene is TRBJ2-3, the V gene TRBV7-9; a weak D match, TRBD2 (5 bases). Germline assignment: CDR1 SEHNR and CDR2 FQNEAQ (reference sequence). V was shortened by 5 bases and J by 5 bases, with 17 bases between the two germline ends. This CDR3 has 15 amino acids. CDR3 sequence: CASSAAGPVEDTQYF. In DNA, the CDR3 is TGTGCCAGCAGCGCGGCGGGTCCAGTCGAAGATACGCAGTATTTT.

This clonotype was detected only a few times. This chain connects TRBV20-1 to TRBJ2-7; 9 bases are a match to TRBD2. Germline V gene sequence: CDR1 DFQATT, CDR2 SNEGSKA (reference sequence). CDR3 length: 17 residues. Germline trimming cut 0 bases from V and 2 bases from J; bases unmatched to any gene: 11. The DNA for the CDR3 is TGCAGTGCTAGAGATCGCTCGGGGCTAGCGGGGACCTACGAGCAGTACTTC. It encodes CSARDRSGLAGTYEQYF.

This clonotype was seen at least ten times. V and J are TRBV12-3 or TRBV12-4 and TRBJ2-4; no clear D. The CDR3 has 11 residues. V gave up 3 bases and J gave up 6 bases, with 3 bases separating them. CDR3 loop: CASSLGNIQYF. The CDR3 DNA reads TGTGCCAGCAGTTTGGGAAACATTCAGTACTTC.

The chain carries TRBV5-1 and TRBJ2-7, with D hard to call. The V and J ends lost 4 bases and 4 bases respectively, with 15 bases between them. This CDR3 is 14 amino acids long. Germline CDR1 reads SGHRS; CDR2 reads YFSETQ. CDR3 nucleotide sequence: TGCGCCAGCAGCCCCAACCGACGGATATACGAGCAGTACGTC. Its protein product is CASSPNRRIYEQYV.